The 3 T cell receptor beta chains in this list originate from one sample, sequenced in a study of radiotherapy plus CTLA-4 blockade in lung cancer (dated by TCRdb to the late 2010s). The method was the immunoSEQ multiplex PCR assay. Sourced from immuneACCESS, this table was stored by TCRdb with only in-frame sequences that have V and J called. A share of the clones is absent; for the studies checked, an unresolved V gene accounts for under half, and the remainder has no known explanation. The sample table shows about 39,000 clones, and 60% to 80% are seen once. 23% of the sample is in the top ten clones. This specimen was peripheral blood, taken from a patient treated with radiotherapy plus ipilimumab. These receptors all stem from a human donor with non-small cell lung cancer that progressed on radiotherapy plus ipilimumab.

The rearrangement uses TRBV5-6 and TRBJ2-3; 8 bases match TRBD2. This CDR3 is 16 amino acids long. Germline CDR1 reads SGHDT; CDR2 reads YYEEEE. The V gene end was trimmed by 1 base and the J gene end by 0 bases; junction bases not matched to a gene: 4. The CDR3 coding sequence is TGTGCCAGCAGCTTGCGGCGGGGGGTCAGCACAGATACGCAGTATTTT. As protein: CASSLRRGVSTDTQYF.

The CDR3 DNA reads TGTGCCAGTAGTATGTTGGTCGCGGGTGAGCAGTACTTC. It specifies CASSMLVAGEQYF. V and J are TRBV19 and TRBJ2-7, with D possibly matching TRBD2 (5 bases). The CDR3 sequence is 13 residues long. Trimming removed 3 bases at V and 7 bases at J, with 13 bases between. Per germline, CDR1 LNHDA and CDR2 SQIVND (reference sequence).

The chain links TRBV6-5 to TRBJ1-1; possible D gene TRBD1, 5 bases. V lost 10 bases to trimming and J lost 5 bases, with 17 bases between them. The CDR3 spans 13 residues. Germline V gene lookup returns CDR1 MNHEY and CDR2 SVGAGI. The CDR3 region is CATLLLEGTEAFF. In DNA, the CDR3 is TGTGCCACCCTCCTTTTGGAGGGGACTGAAGCTTTCTTT.